This T cell receptor (beta chain) was sequenced for a study of cytomegalovirus exposure and HLA in healthy donors. Study-wide results and caveats: Accounts indicate the classifier identified cytomegalovirus status with strong specificity and sensitivity. Among TCR beta chains of equal frequency, HLA-associated ones were more clonally expanded in a later analysis.

Primers: 60 Vbeta forward and 13 Jbeta reverse. TCRdb's copy holds only in-frame clones and misses some; the assay was immunoSEQ multiplex PCR. The table includes about 64,000 clones, more than 60% detected once. About this clone: No antigen is known for it.

V was cut by 0 bases and J by 4 bases, with 4 bases left in between. This CDR3 spans 12 amino acids. Germline CDR1 is LGHNA and CDR2 is YNFKEQ. Sequencing was done on a sample of PBMCs. This clonotype was obtained from a male donor in good health and CMV-seropositive. This chain joins TRBV4-2 and TRBJ2-7; D unclear. CDR3 sequence reads: CASSQDSYEQYF. CDR3 coding DNA: TGTGCCAGCAGCCAAGACTCGTACGAGCAGTACTTC.